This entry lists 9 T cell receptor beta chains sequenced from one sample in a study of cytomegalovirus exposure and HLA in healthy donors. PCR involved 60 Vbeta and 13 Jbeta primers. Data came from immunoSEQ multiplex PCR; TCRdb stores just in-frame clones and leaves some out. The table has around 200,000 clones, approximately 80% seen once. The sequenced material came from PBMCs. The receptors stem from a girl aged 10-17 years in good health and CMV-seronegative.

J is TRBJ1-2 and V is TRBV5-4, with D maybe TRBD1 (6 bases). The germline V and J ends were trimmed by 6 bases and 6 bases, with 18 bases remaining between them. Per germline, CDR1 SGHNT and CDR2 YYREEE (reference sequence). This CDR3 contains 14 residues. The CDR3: CASNLYPGDHGYTF. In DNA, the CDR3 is TGTGCCAGCAACCTATACCCAGGGGACCATGGCTACACCTTC.

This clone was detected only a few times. The CDR3 DNA reads as TGTGCCAGCAGCTCGTTGGGGACAGGCCCATACGAGCAGTACTTC. Its translation: CASSSLGTGPYEQYF. This chain uses TRBV5-6 with TRBJ2-7, with TRBD1 matching over 8 bases. V lost 3 bases, J lost 4 bases, and 9 bases stayed unmatched. The CDR3 covers 15 residues. Germline assignment: CDR1 SGHDT and CDR2 YYEEEE. The variable domain in full, with the rest retrieved from reference TRBV5-6 and TRBJ2-7, is DAGVTQSPTHLIKTRGQQVTLRCSPKSGHDTVSWYQQALGQGPQFIFQYYEEEERQRGNFPDRFSGHQFPNYSSELNVNALLLGDSALYLCASSSLGTGPYEQYFGPGTRLTVT.

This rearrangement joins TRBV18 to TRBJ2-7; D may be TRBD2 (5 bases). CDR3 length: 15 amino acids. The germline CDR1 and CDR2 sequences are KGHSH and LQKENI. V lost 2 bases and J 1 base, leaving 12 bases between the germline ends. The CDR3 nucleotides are TGTGCCAGCTCACCAGGGGAGCGTGGGTCCTACGAGCAGTACTTC. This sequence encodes CASSPGERGSYEQYF.

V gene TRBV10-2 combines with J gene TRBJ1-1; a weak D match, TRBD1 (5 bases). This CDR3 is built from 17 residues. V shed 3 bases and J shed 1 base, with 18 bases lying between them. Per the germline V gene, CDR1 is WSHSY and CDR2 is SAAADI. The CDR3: CASSESGRGTTNTEAFF. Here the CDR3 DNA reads TGCGCCAGCAGTGAAAGTGGGAGGGGCACAACGAACACTGAAGCTTTCTTT.

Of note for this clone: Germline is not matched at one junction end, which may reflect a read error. This chain's CDR3 is CASSLATGGQLF. The CDR3 nucleotides are TGTGCCAGCAGCTTAGCGACGGGGGGTCAACTCTTC. This chain links TRBV7-9 with TRBJ2-7; 7 nucleotides align to TRBD2. The CDR3 runs 12 residues. Looked up from germline, CDR1 is SEHNR and CDR2 is FQNEAQ (reference sequence).

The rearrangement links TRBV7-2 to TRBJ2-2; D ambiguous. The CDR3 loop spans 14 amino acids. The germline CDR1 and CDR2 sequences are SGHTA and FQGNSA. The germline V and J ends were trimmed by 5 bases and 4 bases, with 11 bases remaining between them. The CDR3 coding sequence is TGTGCCAGCAGCGCCGAGGTGGCCACCGGGGAGCTGTTTTTT. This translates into CASSAEVATGELFF.

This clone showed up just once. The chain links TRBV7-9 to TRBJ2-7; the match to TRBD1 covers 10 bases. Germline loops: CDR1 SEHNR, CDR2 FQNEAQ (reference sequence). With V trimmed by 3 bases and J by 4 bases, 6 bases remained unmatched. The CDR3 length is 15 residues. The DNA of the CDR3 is TGTGCCAGCAGCTTGACAGGGGGCCCATCTTACGAGCAGTACTTC. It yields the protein CASSLTGGPSYEQYF.

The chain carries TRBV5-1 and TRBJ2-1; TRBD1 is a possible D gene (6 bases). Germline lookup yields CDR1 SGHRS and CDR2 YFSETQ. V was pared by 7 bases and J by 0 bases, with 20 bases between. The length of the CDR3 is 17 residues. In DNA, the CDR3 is TGCGCCAGCGGTACAACTACAGGGATGAGCTCCTACAATGAGCAGTTCTTC. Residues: CASGTTTGMSSYNEQFF.

The CDR3: CASSPSRRGSGETQYF. Here the CDR3 DNA reads TGTGCCAGCAGCCCGTCCCGGAGGGGAAGCGGAGAGACCCAGTACTTC. The gene calls are TRBV14 and TRBJ2-5, with D possibly matching TRBD2 (6 bases). The CDR3 totals 16 residues. Trimming pared 4 bases from V and 4 bases from J, leaving 19 bases between. CDR1 and CDR2 from the germline V gene are SGHDN and FVKESK.